This T cell receptor (beta chain) was sequenced in a study of blood T cell repertoires in COVID-19. Original analysis: Nucleated cell counts were estimated from reference gene primer amplification. Clones were sequenced by immunoSEQ multiplex PCR, and TCRdb holds only the in-frame ones, with some missing. V, J and clone size derive from that table, while D and trimming were established from the DNA sequence. This table holds about 360,000 clones, 70% to 90% found once. This CDR3 is built from 14 residues. Germline lookup yields CDR1 SGHDT and CDR2 YYEEEE. Deletions cut 1 base from V and 6 bases from J, with 13 bases between.

The TCR sequence derives from a woman aged 55-69 years with COVID-19, enrolled during active disease. The chain is built from TRBV5-6 and TRBJ1-2, with D maybe TRBD1 (5 bases). The sample consisted of peripheral blood. CDR3 coding DNA: TGTGCCAGCAGCTTGTTCGGGGGATGGGATGGCTACACCTTC. It codes for CASSLFGGWDGYTF.